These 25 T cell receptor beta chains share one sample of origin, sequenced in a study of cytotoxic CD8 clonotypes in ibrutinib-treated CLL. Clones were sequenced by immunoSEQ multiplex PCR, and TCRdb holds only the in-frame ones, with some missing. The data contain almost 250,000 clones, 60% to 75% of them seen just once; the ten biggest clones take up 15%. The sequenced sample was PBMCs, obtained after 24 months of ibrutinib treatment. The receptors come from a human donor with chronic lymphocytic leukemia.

CDR3 in DNA: TGTGCCAGCAGCTTTGGCACAGGGGCTTTTGCTTTCTTT. Translation: CASSFGTGAFAFF. J is TRBJ1-1 and V is TRBV11-2; 7 bases line up with TRBD1. Germline CDR1 is SGHAT and CDR2 is FQNNGV. V lost 3 bases and J lost 11; bases outside the gene matches: 9. CDR3 length: 13 amino acids.

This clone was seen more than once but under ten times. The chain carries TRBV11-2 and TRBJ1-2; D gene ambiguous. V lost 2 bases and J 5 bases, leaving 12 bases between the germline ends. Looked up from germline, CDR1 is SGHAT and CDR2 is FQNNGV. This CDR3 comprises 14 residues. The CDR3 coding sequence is TGTGCCAGCAGCTTATCGGCCAGAAGTTATGGCTACACCTTC. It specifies CASSLSARSYGYTF. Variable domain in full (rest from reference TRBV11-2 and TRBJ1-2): EAGVAQSPRYKIIEKRQSVAFWCNPISGHATLYWYQQILGQGPKLLIQFQNNGVVDDSQLPKDRFSAERLKGVDSTLKIQPAKLEDSAVYLCASSLSARSYGYTFGSGTRLTVV.

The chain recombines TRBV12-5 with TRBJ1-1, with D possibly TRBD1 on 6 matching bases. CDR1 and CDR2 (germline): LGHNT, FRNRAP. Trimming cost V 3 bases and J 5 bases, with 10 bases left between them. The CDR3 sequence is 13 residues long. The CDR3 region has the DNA TGTGCTAGTGGTTTCAGGGGTCGTACTGAAGCTTTCTTT. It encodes CASGFRGRTEAFF.

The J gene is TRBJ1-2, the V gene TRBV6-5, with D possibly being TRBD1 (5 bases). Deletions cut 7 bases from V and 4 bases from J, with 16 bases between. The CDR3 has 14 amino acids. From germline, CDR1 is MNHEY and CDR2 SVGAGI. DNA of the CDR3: TGTGCCAGCAACCCAAGGGGTGTAGGCTATGGCTACACCTTC. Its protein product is CASNPRGVGYGYTF.

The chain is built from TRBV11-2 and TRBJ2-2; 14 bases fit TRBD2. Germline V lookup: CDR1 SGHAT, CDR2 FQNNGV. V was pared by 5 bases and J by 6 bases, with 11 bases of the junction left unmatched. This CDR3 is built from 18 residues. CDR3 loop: CASSRMTSGRAAAGELFF. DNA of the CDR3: TGTGCCAGCAGCCGAATGACTAGCGGGAGGGCGGCGGCCGGGGAGCTGTTTTTT.

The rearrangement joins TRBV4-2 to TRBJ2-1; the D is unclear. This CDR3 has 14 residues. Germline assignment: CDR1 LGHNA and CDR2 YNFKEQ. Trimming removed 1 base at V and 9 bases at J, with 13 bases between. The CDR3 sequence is CASSQGAGVGEQFF. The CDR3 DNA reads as TGTGCCAGCAGCCAAGGGGCCGGAGTAGGTGAGCAGTTCTTC.

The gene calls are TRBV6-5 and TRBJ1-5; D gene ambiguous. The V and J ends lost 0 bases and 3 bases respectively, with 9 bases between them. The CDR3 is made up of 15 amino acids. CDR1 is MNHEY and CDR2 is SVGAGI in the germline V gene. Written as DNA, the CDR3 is TGTGCCAGCAGTTACTCGATAGGGAACAATCAGCCCCAGCATTTT. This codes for CASSYSIGNNQPQHF.

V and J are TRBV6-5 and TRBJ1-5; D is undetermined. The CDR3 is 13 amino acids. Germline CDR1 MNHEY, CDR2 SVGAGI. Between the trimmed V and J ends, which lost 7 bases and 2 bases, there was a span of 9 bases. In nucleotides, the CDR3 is TGTGCCAGCATAACCAGAGGCAATCAGCCCCAGCATTTT. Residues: CASITRGNQPQHF.

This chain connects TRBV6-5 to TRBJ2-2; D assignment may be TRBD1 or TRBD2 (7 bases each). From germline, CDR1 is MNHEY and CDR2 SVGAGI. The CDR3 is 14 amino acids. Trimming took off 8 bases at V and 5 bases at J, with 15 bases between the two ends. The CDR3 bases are TGTGCCAGCTTGGGGAGGGGGCGAACCGGGGAGCTGTTTTTT. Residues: CASLGRGRTGELFF.

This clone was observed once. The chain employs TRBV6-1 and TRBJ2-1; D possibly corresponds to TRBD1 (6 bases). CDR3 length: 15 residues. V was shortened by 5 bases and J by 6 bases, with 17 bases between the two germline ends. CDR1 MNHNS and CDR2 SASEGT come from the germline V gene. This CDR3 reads CASSTSTGKLNEQFF. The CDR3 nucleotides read TGTGCCAGCAGTACCTCGACAGGAAAACTCAATGAGCAGTTCTTC.

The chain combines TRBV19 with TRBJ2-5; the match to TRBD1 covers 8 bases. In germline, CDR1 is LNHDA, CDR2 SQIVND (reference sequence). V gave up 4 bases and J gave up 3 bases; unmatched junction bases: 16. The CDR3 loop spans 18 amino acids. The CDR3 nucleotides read TGTGCCAGTAGTACCAACTACCGGACAGGGAACATCGAAGAGACCCAGTACTTC. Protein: CASSTNYRTGNIEETQYF.

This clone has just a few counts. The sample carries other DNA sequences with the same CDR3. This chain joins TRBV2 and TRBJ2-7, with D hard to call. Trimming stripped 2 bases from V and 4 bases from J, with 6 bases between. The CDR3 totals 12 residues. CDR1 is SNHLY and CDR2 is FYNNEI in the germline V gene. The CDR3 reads CASSEQRYEQYF. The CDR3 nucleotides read TGTGCCAGCAGTGAACAGCGTTACGAGCAGTACTTC. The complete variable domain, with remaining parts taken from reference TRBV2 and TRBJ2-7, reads EPEVTQTPSHQVTQMGQEVILRCVPISNHLYFYWYRQILGQKVEFLVSFYNNEISEKSEIFDDQFSVERPDGSNFTLKIRSTKLEDSAMYFCASSEQRYEQYFGPGTRLTVT.

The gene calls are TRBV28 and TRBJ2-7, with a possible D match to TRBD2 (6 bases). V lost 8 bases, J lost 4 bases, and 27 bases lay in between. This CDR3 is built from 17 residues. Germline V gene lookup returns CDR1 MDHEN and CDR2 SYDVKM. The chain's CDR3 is CASGSPSAGRQLYEQYF. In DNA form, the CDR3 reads TGTGCCAGCGGCTCCCCATCCGCGGGGAGACAACTTTACGAGCAGTACTTC.

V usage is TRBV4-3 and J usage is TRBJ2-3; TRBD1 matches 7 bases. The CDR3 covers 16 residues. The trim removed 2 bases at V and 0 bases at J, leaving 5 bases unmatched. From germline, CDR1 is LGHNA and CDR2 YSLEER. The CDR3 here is CASSQKGAISTDTQYF. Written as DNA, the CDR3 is TGCGCCAGCAGCCAAAAGGGGGCAATTAGCACAGATACGCAGTATTTT.

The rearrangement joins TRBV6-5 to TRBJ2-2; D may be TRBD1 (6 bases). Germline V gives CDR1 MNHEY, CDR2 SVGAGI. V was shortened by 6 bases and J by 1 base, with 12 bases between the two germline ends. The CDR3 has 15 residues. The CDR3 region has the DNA TGTGCCAGCAGGAAAAGGACAGAGAACACCGGGGAGCTGTTTTTT. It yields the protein CASRKRTENTGELFF.

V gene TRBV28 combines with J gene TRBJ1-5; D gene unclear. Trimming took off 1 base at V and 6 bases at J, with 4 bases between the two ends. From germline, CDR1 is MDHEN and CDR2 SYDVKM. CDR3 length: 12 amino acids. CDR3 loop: CASSLFVQPQHF. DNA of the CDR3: TGTGCCAGCAGTTTATTCGTTCAGCCCCAGCATTTT.

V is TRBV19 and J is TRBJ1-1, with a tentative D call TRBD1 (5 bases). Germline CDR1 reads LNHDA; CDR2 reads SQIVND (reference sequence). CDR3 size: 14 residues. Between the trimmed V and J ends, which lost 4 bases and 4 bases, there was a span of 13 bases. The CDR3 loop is CASSTQGSGTEAFF. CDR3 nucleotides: TGTGCCAGTAGTACGCAGGGATCTGGCACTGAAGCTTTCTTT.

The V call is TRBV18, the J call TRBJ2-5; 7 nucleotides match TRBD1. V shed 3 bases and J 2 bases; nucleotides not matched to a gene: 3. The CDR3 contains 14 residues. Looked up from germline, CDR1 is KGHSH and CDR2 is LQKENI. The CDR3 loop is CASSPATGQETQYF. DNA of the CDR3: TGTGCCAGCTCACCGGCGACAGGGCAAGAGACCCAGTACTTC. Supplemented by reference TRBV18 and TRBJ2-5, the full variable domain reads NAGVMQNPRHLVRRRGQEARLRCSPMKGHSHVYWYRQLPEEGLKFMVYLQKENIIDESGMPKERFSAEFPKEGPSILRIQQVVRGDSAAYFCASSPATGQETQYFGPGTRLLVL.

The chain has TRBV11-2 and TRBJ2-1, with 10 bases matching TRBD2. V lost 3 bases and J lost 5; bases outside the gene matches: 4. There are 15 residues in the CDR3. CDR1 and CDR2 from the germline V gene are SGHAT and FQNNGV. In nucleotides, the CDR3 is TGTGCCAGCAGCTTGCTAGCGGGAGTAGACAATGAGCAGTTCTTC. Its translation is CASSLLAGVDNEQFF.

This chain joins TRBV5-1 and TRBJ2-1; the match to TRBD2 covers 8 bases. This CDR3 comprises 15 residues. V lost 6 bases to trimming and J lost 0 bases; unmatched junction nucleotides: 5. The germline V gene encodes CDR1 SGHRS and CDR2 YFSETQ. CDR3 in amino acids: CASTTSGSSYNEQFF. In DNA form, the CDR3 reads TGCGCCAGCACCACAAGCGGGAGCTCCTACAATGAGCAGTTCTTC.

CDR3 residues: CSARGAYEQYF. The CDR3 bases are TGCAGTGCTAGAGGTGCCTACGAGCAGTACTTC. The chain links TRBV20-1 to TRBJ2-7; D is unresolved. V lost 1 base, J lost 2 bases, and 3 bases lay in between. Germline V gene data show CDR1 as DFQATT and CDR2 as SNEGSKA (reference sequence). CDR3 length equals 11 residues.

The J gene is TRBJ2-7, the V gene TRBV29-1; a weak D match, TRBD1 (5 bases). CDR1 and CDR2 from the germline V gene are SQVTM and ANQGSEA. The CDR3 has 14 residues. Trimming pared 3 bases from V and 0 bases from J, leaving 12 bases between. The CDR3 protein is CSVEDTSSSYEQYF. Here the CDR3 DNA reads TGCAGCGTTGAGGACACATCGAGCTCCTACGAGCAGTACTTC.

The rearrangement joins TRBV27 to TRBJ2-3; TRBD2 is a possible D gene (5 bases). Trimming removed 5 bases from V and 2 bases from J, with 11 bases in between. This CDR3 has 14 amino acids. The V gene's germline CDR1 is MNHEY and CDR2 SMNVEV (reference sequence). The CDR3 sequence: CASSPAEFTDTQYF. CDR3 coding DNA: TGTGCCAGCAGTCCAGCGGAGTTCACAGATACGCAGTATTTT.

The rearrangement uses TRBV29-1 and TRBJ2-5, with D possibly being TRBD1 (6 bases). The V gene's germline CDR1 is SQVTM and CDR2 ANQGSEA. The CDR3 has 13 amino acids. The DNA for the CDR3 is TGCAGTGACCAACAGGGACGCCAAGAGACCCAGTACTTC. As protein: CSDQQGRQETQYF.

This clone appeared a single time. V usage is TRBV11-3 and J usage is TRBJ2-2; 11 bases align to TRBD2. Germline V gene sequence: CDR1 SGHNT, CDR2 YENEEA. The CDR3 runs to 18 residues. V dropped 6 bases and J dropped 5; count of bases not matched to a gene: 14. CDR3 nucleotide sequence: TGTGCCAGCAGTTCCTTAGCGGGAGGGCCGTATTATACCGGGGAGCTGTTTTTT. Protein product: CASSSLAGGPYYTGELFF.